This T cell receptor beta chain was recovered during a study of T cells after yellow fever vaccination. Study-wide results and limits: Most primary-vaccination clones recurred post-booster (around 97% CD4, over 70% CD8).

5'RACE template switching added a universal primer site and UMIs to TCR cDNA. TCRdb used MiXCR to reprocess the 5' RACE reads, holding one entry per CDR3 protein. The sample comprises some 500,000 distinct CDR3 sequences, approximately 12% of which are singletons, and more than 12% rests with the top ten. As regards this clonotype: The antigen is unknown.

This TCR came from a man aged 25 to 40 who received the YFV17D yellow fever vaccine. Material: PBMCs, obtained on the day of the yellow fever booster vaccination.

The CDR3 DNA is TGTGCCATCAGTGGGCCCCCAGCGGACACCAACACTGAAGCTTTCTTT. Translated, it gives CAISGPPADTNTEAFF. The chain recombines TRBV10-3 with TRBJ1-1; weak D call: TRBD1 (5 bases). The CDR3 sequence is 16 residues long. Trimming pared 4 bases from V and 2 bases from J, leaving 17 bases between. Germline CDR1 reads ENHRY; CDR2 reads SYGVKD.